The present entry profiles one T cell receptor beta chain with its context. The data are from a study of blood T cell repertoires in COVID-19. Study-level background: Some COVID-19 samples were acute and others convalescent; all came from the United States, Italy and Spain. PBMCs, B-cell-depleted T cells, or T cells were the source of the cDNA or gDNA that made up the material.

Per the authors' pipeline: Nucleated cell counts were estimated from reference gene primer amplification. Assay used: immunoSEQ multiplex PCR; TCRdb lists only in-frame clones, some missing. V and J calls and clone size are copied from that table; D and trimming were computed from the DNA. The table includes more than 120,000 clones, roughly 87% detected once. The clonotype originates from a human donor in a cohort sampled during active COVID-19. The sequenced material came from peripheral blood.

CDR3: CASSFRTSADTQYF. DNA for the CDR3: TGCGCCAGCAGCTTTCGGACTAGCGCAGATACGCAGTATTTT. The V call is TRBV5-1, the J call TRBJ2-3; 9 positions match TRBD2. The CDR3 covers 14 residues. After removal of 2 bases from V and 4 bases from J, the junction contained 2 bases not matched to a gene. In germline, CDR1 is SGHRS, CDR2 YFSETQ.